This TCR beta chain was recorded in a study of cytomegalovirus exposure and HLA in healthy donors. Study-wide findings and caveats: Immune exposure was documented only through CMV serostatus.

This PCR relied on a set of 60 Vbeta primers and 13 Jbeta primers. Here immunoSEQ multiplex PCR was the method, and the copy in TCRdb shows in-frame clones only, minus some. The sample table sets out 45,000 to 60,000 clones. With respect to this clone: Its antigen is not identified.

The ends were cut back, 1 base at V and 5 bases at J, with 14 bases in the middle. The CDR3 loop spans 15 amino acids. The germline V gene has CDR1 MDHEN and CDR2 SYDVKM. The sequence was collected from a woman aged 40 to 50 in good health and CMV-seronegative. This rearrangement joins TRBV28 to TRBJ2-5; D perhaps matches TRBD2 (5 bases). Sequenced input: PBMCs. The CDR3 DNA follows: TGTGCCAGCAGTTTATCCGCGGGTGGATTGGAGACCCAGTACTTC. The encoded protein is CASSLSAGGLETQYF. Supplemented by reference TRBV28 and TRBJ2-5, the full variable domain reads DVKVTQSSRYLVKRTGEKVFLECVQDMDHENMFWYRQDPGLGLRLIYFSYDVKMKEKGDIPEGYSVSREKKERFSLILESASTNQTSMYLCASSLSAGGLETQYFGPGTRLLVL.